This T cell receptor (beta chain) is drawn from a study of T cells expressing NK-cell markers. TCRdb derives one entry per CDR3 protein from the 5' RACE reads, leaving out DNA. The sample table sets out about 430,000 distinct CDR3 sequences. This CDR3 region has 14 residues. CDR1 and CDR2 from the germline V gene are SQVTM and ANQGSEA. The sample was blood T cells: a sorted CD56 or NKG2C T cell subset, CD4+ or CD8+ T cells, or bulk PBMC T cells (not recorded which). This TCR came from a woman between 45 and 65 years old in good health. The chain employs TRBV29-1 and TRBJ2-3; checking the TCRdb D call of TRBD2 is not possible without DNA. CDR3: CSVATGTLTDTQYF.